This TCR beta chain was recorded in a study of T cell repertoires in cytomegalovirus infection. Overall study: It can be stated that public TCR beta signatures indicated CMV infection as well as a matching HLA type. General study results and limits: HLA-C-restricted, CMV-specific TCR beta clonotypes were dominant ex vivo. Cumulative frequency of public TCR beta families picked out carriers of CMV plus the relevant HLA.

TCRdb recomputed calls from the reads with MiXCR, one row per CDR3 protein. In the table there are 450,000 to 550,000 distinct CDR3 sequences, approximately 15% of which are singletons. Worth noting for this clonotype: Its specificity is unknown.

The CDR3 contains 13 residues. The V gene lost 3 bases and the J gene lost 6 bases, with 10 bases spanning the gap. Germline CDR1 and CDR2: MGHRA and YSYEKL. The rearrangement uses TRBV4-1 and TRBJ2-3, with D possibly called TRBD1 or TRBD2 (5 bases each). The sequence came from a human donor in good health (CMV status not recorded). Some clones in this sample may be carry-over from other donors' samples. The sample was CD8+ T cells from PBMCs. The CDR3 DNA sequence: TGCGCCAGCAGCCATGAGGGGACGGATACGCAGTATTTT. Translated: CASSHEGTDTQYF.